This T cell receptor (beta chain) appears in the sequencing data of a study of glioma-infiltrating T cells (dated by TCRdb to 2016 to 2017). With regard to the full study: The study sequenced TCR alpha- and beta-chain repertoires from glioma tissue, from non-neoplastic brain tissue and from matched peripheral blood mononuclear cells. Each tissue-infiltrating repertoire was compared with the same patient's peripheral blood repertoire to measure divergence between tissue and blood T-cell populations. The paired cohort comprised three low-grade glioma patients, several primary glioblastoma patients and three non-glioma patients contributing non-neoplastic brain tissue.

Beyond this particular receptor, the publication reports: In non-neoplastic patients, VJ-independent divergence between tissue and blood fell below expectation, whereas in all gliomas, and especially in low-grade gliomas, the divergence rose above expectation. The group comparisons were based on small numbers of patients: three non-neoplastic, three low-grade glioma and several glioblastoma patients. Very few CDR3 sequences were found to be shared between tissue and blood, and this scarcity was attributed to high CDR3 diversity and limited sampling.

TCR alpha and beta CDR3 regions were amplified with the iRepertoire nested amplicon-rescue multiplex PCR (arm-PCR) platform from RNA. The input for one-step reverse transcription and amplification was about 85-400 ng of tissue mRNA or PBMC total RNA. Following bead purification, Illumina adapters were added by a secondary multiplex PCR, and libraries between 200 and 400 bp were gel-purified. Demultiplexing relied on internal 6-nucleotide barcodes carried by the libraries. The libraries were sequenced on an Illumina MiSeq using 2x220 or 2x250 nucleotide paired-end reads. On the authors' methods: Paired reads were merged using FLASH 1.2.11 and aligned with BWA-MEM to the GRCh37 human genome, and TRA and TRB reads were then extracted. V and J assignment used an IMGT-derived reference of cassette sequences and CDR3 motifs that included pseudogenes. Reads were translated in three frames, and productive CDR3s were defined as those with a C...FGXG motif and no stop codons. A clonotype was defined as a unique combination of a V-J cassette pair and a CDR3 amino acid sequence. Hamming distance filtering was applied to reads, with thresholds set by the sequence error rate of each sample in mapped regions. The public reads were reprocessed in TCRdb via fastp at Q25 and MiXCR, keeping in-frame beta chains. Here each entry gathers all rows of one CDR3 protein and keeps the most common genes and DNA. None of the V and J calls come from the authors' own analysis; TCRdb made them. Across this sample there are around 150,000 distinct CDR3 sequences, with approximately 39% seen only once. The top ten constitute roughly a fifth of the sample.

As encoded in the germline V gene (reference sequence), CDR1 is MNHNY while CDR2 is SVGAGI. The CDR3 goes from the cysteine to the phenylalanine over 14 residues. The sequence is cut down to CDR3 DNA, 42 bases in frame from base 1. V is cut back by 6 bases and J by 8 bases, with 6 bases in the junction unmatched. Concerning this clonotype: Its antigen is not yet known. Base qualities are missing; no much larger clone stands one base away.

This TCR came from a human donor with low-grade glioma or glioblastoma, undergoing nonglioma brain surgery, or in good health (not recorded which). Sequencing used glioma tissue, nonneoplastic brain tissue, or PBMCs (not recorded which). Recombination connected TRBV6-6 to TRBJ2-1; 11 bases in between match TRBD2. At the DNA level, the sequence is TGTGCCAGCAGGAGACTAGCGGGGAGGGATGAGCAGTTCTTC. Its translation is CASRRLAGRDEQFF.